These 28 T cell receptor beta chains came from one sample sequenced in a study of neoadjuvant anti-PD-1 for oral cavity cancer. Generated by immunoSEQ multiplex PCR, the TCRdb table keeps only in-frame clones and is missing some. This table holds roughly 36,000 clones, around 40% found once. The sample's time point: after neoadjuvant nivolumab, at surgical resection. The material sequenced was tumor tissue, taken after nivolumab (anti-PD-1) treatment. The receptors were gathered from a person between 35 and 79 years old with oral cavity squamous cell carcinoma.

This clone was recorded a few times. V is TRBV7-9 and J is TRBJ2-1; D is possibly TRBD1 (6 bases). Germline-derived CDR1 and CDR2 are SEHNR and FQNEAQ (reference sequence). The CDR3 totals 10 residues. Trimming took 8 bases from V and 9 from J, leaving 8 bases between them. CDR3 nucleotides: TGTGCCAGCCAGGGGTTTGAGCAGTTCTTC. Protein product: CASQGFEQFF.

The rearrangement links TRBV7-6 to TRBJ2-5, with 9 bases fitting TRBD2. Germline CDR1 and CDR2: SGHVS and FNYEAQ. J lost 8 bases, V lost 1 base, and 8 bases had no gene match. This CDR3 is 15 amino acids long. The CDR3 DNA sequence: TGTGCCAGCAGCTTAGATGGTAGCGGGGGAAGAACCCAGTACTTC. Its translation: CASSLDGSGGRTQYF. Drawing the rest from reference TRBV7-6 and TRBJ2-5, the complete variable domain is GAGVSQSPRYKVTKRGQDVALRCDPISGHVSLYWYRQALGQGPEFLTYFNYEAQQDKSGLPNDRFSAERPEGSISTLTIQRTEQRDSAMYRCASSLDGSGGRTQYFGPGTRLLVL.

This clone was seen more than once but under ten times. The chain recombines TRBV5-4 with TRBJ1-1; 10 positions match TRBD1. Germline V gene sequence: CDR1 SGHNT, CDR2 YYREEE (reference sequence). The J segment lost 0 bases and the V segment lost 4 bases, leaving 9 bases of the junction unmatched. The CDR3 consists of 17 residues. The CDR3 loop reads CASSGGQGSRVNTEAFF. The CDR3, as DNA: TGTGCCAGCAGCGGGGGACAGGGGAGTCGGGTGAACACTGAAGCTTTCTTT.

This clone appeared a few times. This rearrangement joins TRBV5-1 to TRBJ2-1, with TRBD1 as a possible D gene (5 bases). Trimming shortened V by 2 bases and J by 6 bases, and 15 bases separated the two germline ends. This CDR3 has 15 residues. Germline values: CDR1 SGHRS, CDR2 YFSETQ. CDR3 protein: CASSLGQGLANEQFF. CDR3 nucleotides: TGCGCCAGCAGCTTAGGGCAGGGTCTCGCCAATGAGCAGTTCTTC.

The V call is TRBV5-1, the J call TRBJ1-5; 8 bases line up with TRBD1. In germline, CDR1 is SGHRS, CDR2 YFSETQ. Germline trimming cut 5 bases from V and 3 bases from J; bases unmatched to any gene: 7. CDR3 length: 15 residues. This CDR3 is CASRAGTGVNQPQHF. The CDR3 DNA sequence: TGCGCCAGCAGAGCGGGGACAGGAGTCAATCAGCCCCAGCATTTT. The complete variable domain, with remaining parts taken from reference TRBV5-1 and TRBJ1-5, reads KAGVTQTPRYLIKTRGQQVTLSCSPISGHRSVSWYQQTPGQGLQFLFEYFSETQRNKGNFPGRFSGRQFSNSRSEMNVSTLELGDSALYLCASRAGTGVNQPQHFGDGTRLSIL.

The chain couples TRBV5-1 to TRBJ2-7; 7 bases are shared with TRBD1. The junction had 7 bases not matched to a gene; V was cut back by 0 bases and J by 4 bases. CDR3 length equals 15 residues. Germline CDR1 is SGHRS and CDR2 is YFSETQ. The DNA of the CDR3 is TGCGCCAGCAGCTTGGAGGCAGGGGGTTATTACGAGCAGTACTTC. Protein sequence: CASSLEAGGYYEQYF.

This clone was detected once. The chain employs TRBV28 and TRBJ2-7, with D possibly being TRBD2 (6 bases). V lost 6 bases to trimming and J lost 6 bases, with 18 bases between them. This CDR3 contains 14 residues. Germline V gives CDR1 MDHEN, CDR2 SYDVKM. The CDR3 loop is CASRSRFVGGEQYF. DNA of the CDR3: TGTGCCAGCAGATCGAGGTTCGTGGGGGGCGAGCAGTACTTC.

This clone was seen a handful of times. V gene TRBV9 combines with J gene TRBJ1-1, with unresolved D. V was shortened by 0 bases and J by 1 base, with 10 bases between the two germline ends. The CDR3 runs to 15 residues. CDR1 and CDR2 from the germline V gene are SGDLS and YYNGEE. The CDR3 here is CASSVEGAGNTEAFF. CDR3 nucleotide sequence: TGTGCCAGCAGCGTAGAAGGAGCAGGGAACACTGAAGCTTTCTTT.

The chain joins TRBV5-1 to TRBJ1-2; D possibly corresponds to TRBD1 (5 bases). Germline V gene lookup returns CDR1 SGHRS and CDR2 YFSETQ. V lost 0 bases, J lost 3 bases, and 9 bases lay in between. The CDR3 has 14 amino acids. Here the CDR3 reads CASSLAGWDYGYTF. The CDR3 region has the DNA TGCGCCAGCAGCTTGGCAGGGTGGGACTATGGCTACACCTTC.

V and J are TRBV20-1 and TRBJ1-2; D is unclear. Germline V CDR1 and CDR2: DFQATT, SNEGSKA (reference sequence). The V end lost 0 bases, the J end lost 8 bases, and 7 bases lay between the germline ends. The CDR3 totals 11 residues. CDR3 residues: CSARDLPGYTF. In DNA, the CDR3 is TGCAGTGCTAGAGATCTCCCGGGCTACACCTTC.

In DNA, the CDR3 is TGTGCCAGCAGCCCCGGGACAGGGGACTCTGGGGCCAACGTCCTGACTTTC. Translation: CASSPGTGDSGANVLTF. The chain uses TRBV11-3 and TRBJ2-6, with 10 bases fitting TRBD1. The J segment lost 0 bases and the V segment lost 5 bases, leaving 4 bases of the junction unmatched. Germline V gene lookup returns CDR1 SGHNT and CDR2 YENEEA. This CDR3 is built from 17 residues.

The chain carries TRBV28 and TRBJ1-2, with TRBD1 identical over 10 bases. With 6 bases clipped from V and 2 bases from J, the junction kept 6 bases outside the gene matches. The CDR3 spans 15 residues. Per the germline V gene, CDR1 is MDHEN and CDR2 is SYDVKM. The CDR3 bases are TGTGCCAGCAGGCTCCCGGGACAGGGGAACTATGGCTACACCTTC. Translating it yields CASRLPGQGNYGYTF.

The V call is TRBV2, the J call TRBJ2-3, with 8 nucleotides matching TRBD2. The CDR3 has 16 amino acids. The V and J ends lost 6 bases and 1 base, in that order; junction bases with no gene match: 9. The germline V gene has CDR1 SNHLY and CDR2 FYNNEI. The chain's CDR3 is CASRASRLARTDTQYF. In nucleotides, the CDR3 is TGTGCCAGCAGGGCGTCCCGACTAGCGCGCACAGATACGCAGTATTTT.

CDR3 nucleotide sequence: TGTGCCAGCAGCAAACAGTTCTCCTACGAGCAGTACTTC. Residues: CASSKQFSYEQYF. The rearrangement uses TRBV5-4 and TRBJ2-7; D gene uncertain. The CDR3 sequence is 13 residues long. Per the germline V gene, CDR1 is SGHNT and CDR2 is YYREEE (reference sequence). V lost 4 bases, J lost 0 bases, and 8 bases lay in between.

The J gene is TRBJ1-2, the V gene TRBV9; D unresolved. The CDR3 has 13 amino acids. The V gene lost 0 bases and the J gene lost 2 bases, with 5 bases spanning the gap. CDR1 is SGDLS and CDR2 is YYNGEE in the germline V gene. CDR3 bases: TGTGCCAGCAGCGTAGACTGGAACTATGGCTACACCTTC. It translates to CASSVDWNYGYTF.

The chain has TRBV11-2 and TRBJ2-7; D may be TRBD2 (5 bases). The CDR3 covers 14 residues. Trimming removed 6 bases at V and 0 bases at J, with 12 bases between. Germline V lookup: CDR1 SGHAT, CDR2 FQNNGV. Written as DNA, the CDR3 is TGTGCCAGCAGGGTAGGACTTAGCTCCTACGAGCAGTACTTC. The encoded protein is CASRVGLSSYEQYF.

This rearrangement joins TRBV9 to TRBJ1-4, with 7 bases that match TRBD1. V lost 0 bases and J lost 6; bases outside the gene matches: 8. CDR3 length: 16 residues. Looked up from germline, CDR1 is SGDLS and CDR2 is YYNGEE. This CDR3 reads CASSVGDRARYEKLFF. CDR3 DNA sequence: TGTGCCAGCAGCGTAGGAGACAGGGCGCGATATGAAAAACTGTTTTTT.

This clone was seen only a few times. The chain employs TRBV5-1 and TRBJ2-5; the D gene is possibly TRBD1 (5 bases). V was clipped by 0 bases and J by 5 bases, with 11 bases between them. This CDR3 is 14 amino acids long. CDR1 and CDR2 (germline): SGHRS, YFSETQ. The CDR3 region has the DNA TGCGCCAGCAGCTTGGGGGCAGGGATGGAGACCCAGTACTTC. This translates into CASSLGAGMETQYF.

This clone was observed a few times. The V and J genes are TRBV28 and TRBJ1-5, with D maybe TRBD1 (5 bases). The CDR3 is 15 amino acids. Trimming cost V 5 bases and J 4 bases, with 15 bases left between them. Germline V gene lookup returns CDR1 MDHEN and CDR2 SYDVKM. The CDR3 spells CASSRLTELNQPQHF. The CDR3 region has the DNA TGTGCCAGCAGTAGGTTGACAGAACTTAATCAGCCCCAGCATTTT.

The J gene is TRBJ2-1, the V gene TRBV9; 7 positions match TRBD2. The junction had 13 bases not matched to a gene; V was cut back by 5 bases and J by 8 bases. In germline, CDR1 is SGDLS, CDR2 YYNGEE. The CDR3 is made up of 15 amino acids. CDR3 in amino acids: CASSPGTINRDEQFF. The CDR3 DNA reads as TGTGCCAGCAGTCCCGGGACTATCAATCGGGATGAGCAGTTCTTC.

This clone was seen a handful of times. V gene TRBV11-3 combines with J gene TRBJ2-1; 7 positions match TRBD2. CDR1 and CDR2 from the germline V gene are SGHNT and YENEEA. The CDR3 length is 13 residues. V gave up 2 bases and J gave up 10 bases; unmatched junction bases: 5. The CDR3 DNA sequence: TGTGCCAGCAGCTTAAGCGGGGATGGGGAGCAGTTCTTC. It codes for CASSLSGDGEQFF.

The V gene is TRBV5-4, the J gene TRBJ2-2, with 9 positions matching TRBD2. The trim removed 4 bases at V and 0 bases at J, leaving 4 bases unmatched. The CDR3 totals 16 residues. Germline V gene lookup returns CDR1 SGHNT and CDR2 YYREEE (reference sequence). CDR3 sequence: CASSLSSGTNTGELFF. The CDR3, as DNA: TGTGCCAGCAGCCTTTCTAGCGGGACGAACACCGGGGAGCTGTTTTTT.

The CDR3, as DNA: TGCGCCAGCAGCTTGGACGCGGGAGGGATCTTTTACGAGCAGTACTTC. Amino acid sequence: CASSLDAGGIFYEQYF. The chain is built from TRBV5-1 and TRBJ2-7; 9 nucleotides match TRBD2. Trimming cost V 0 bases and J 4 bases; bases outside gene matches: 8. The CDR3 sequence is 16 residues long. Germline-derived CDR1 and CDR2 are SGHRS and YFSETQ.

V and J are TRBV6-6 and TRBJ2-1, with 13 nucleotides matching TRBD2. The CDR3 runs to 16 residues. Per the germline V gene, CDR1 is MNHNY and CDR2 is SVGAGI (reference sequence). V lost 5 bases and J lost 3; bases outside the gene matches: 4. The CDR3, as DNA: TGTGCCAGCAGTGGAACTAGCGGGGGGGTCTACAATGAGCAGTTCTTC. It encodes CASSGTSGGVYNEQFF.

This chain joins TRBV11-1 and TRBJ1-1; D is perhaps TRBD1 (5 bases). Germline V CDR1 and CDR2: SGHAT, FQDESV (reference sequence). The CDR3 sequence is 15 residues long. With 5 bases removed from V and 1 base from J, the gap between germline ends came to 14 bases. CDR3 region: CASSAPGTWNTEAFF. The DNA for the CDR3 is TGTGCCAGCAGCGCCCCCGGGACCTGGAACACTGAAGCTTTCTTT.

The gene calls are TRBV4-1 and TRBJ2-7, with TRBD2 as a possible D gene (5 bases). This CDR3 has 16 residues. Trimming removed 4 bases at V and 2 bases at J, with 18 bases between. Germline assignment: CDR1 MGHRA and CDR2 YSYEKL. The chain's CDR3 is CASSPGLGPTPYEQYF. CDR3 bases: TGCGCCAGCAGCCCAGGACTCGGGCCCACCCCCTACGAGCAGTACTTC.

This chain connects TRBV10-3 to TRBJ2-7; D is undetermined. Looked up from germline, CDR1 is ENHRY and CDR2 is SYGVKD. V was pared by 0 bases and J by 0 bases, with 15 bases between. This CDR3 spans 17 amino acids. The DNA for the CDR3 is TGTGCCATCAGTGAGTCTGCAGCCTCTGAAAGCTCCTACGAGCAGTACTTC. This translates into CAISESAASESSYEQYF.

The chain has TRBV7-9 and TRBJ2-5; the D is unclear. This CDR3 is 12 amino acids long. Germline loops: CDR1 SEHNR, CDR2 FQNEAQ (reference sequence). Trimming pared 1 base from V and 4 bases from J, leaving 4 bases between. The DNA for the CDR3 is TGTGCCAGCAGCTTAGACGGAGAGACCCAGTACTTC. Encoded protein: CASSLDGETQYF.